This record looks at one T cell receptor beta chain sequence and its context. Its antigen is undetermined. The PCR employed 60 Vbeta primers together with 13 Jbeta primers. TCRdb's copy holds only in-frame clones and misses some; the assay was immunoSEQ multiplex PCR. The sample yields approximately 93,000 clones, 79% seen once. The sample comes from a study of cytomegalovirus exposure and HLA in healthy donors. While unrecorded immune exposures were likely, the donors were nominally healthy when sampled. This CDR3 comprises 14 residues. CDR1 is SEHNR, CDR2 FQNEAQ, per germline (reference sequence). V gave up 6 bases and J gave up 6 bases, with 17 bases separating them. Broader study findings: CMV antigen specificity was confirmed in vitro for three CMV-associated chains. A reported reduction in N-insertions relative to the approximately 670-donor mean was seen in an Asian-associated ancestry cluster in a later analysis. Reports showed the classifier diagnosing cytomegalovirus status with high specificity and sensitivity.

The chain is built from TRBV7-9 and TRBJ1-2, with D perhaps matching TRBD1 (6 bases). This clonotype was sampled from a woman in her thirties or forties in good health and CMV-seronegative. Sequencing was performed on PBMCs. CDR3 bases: TGTGCCAGCAGATTGGGGGCAGGGCCCGATGGCTACACCTTC. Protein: CASRLGAGPDGYTF.